The 6 T cell receptor beta chains in this list originate from one sample, sequenced in a study of CD8 T cells in Susac syndrome. With random hexamers, roughly 0.5 to 1 ug RNA was reverse transcribed. Using its own MiXCR run on the immunoSEQ multiplex PCR reads, TCRdb lists one record per CDR3 protein. Found here are about 150,000 distinct CDR3 sequences, approximately 95% of them singletons; the top ten hold 0.12%. Material: CD4+ T cells from PBMCs. These TCRs come from a human donor with Susac syndrome.

This chain connects TRBV3-1 to TRBJ1-5; maybe TRBD1 (5 bases). In germline, CDR1 is LGHDT, CDR2 YNNKEL (reference sequence). Trimming pared 4 bases from V and 3 bases from J, leaving 13 bases between. CDR3 length: 15 amino acids. Here the CDR3 DNA reads TGTGCCAGCAGCCGGACACGAGCCCCCAATCAGCCCCAGCATTTT. Protein: CASSRTRAPNQPQHF.

This clonotype came up once. The genes are TRBV20-1 and TRBJ1-6, with D uncertain. Per the germline V gene, CDR1 is DFQATT and CDR2 is SNEGSKA (reference sequence). The ends were cut back, 1 base at V and 7 bases at J, with 11 bases in the middle. The CDR3 length is 14 residues. Written as DNA, the CDR3 is TGCAGTGCTAGAGTTGGAGGGTACAATTCACCCCTCCACTTT. Its protein is CSARVGGYNSPLHF.

The chain couples TRBV6-1 to TRBJ2-7; TRBD1 is a possible D gene (5 bases). Trimming pared 8 bases from V and 5 bases from J, leaving 13 bases between. Germline V gene lookup returns CDR1 MNHNS and CDR2 SASEGT. The length of the CDR3 is 12 residues. The CDR3 nucleotides are TGTGCCAGCCGAAATAACAGGCACGAGCAGTACTTC. Its translation: CASRNNRHEQYF.

This clonotype was seen only a few times. J is TRBJ2-3 and V is TRBV5-4; 7 nucleotides align to TRBD1. The trim removed 4 bases at V and 0 bases at J, leaving 2 bases unmatched. There are 14 residues in the CDR3. From germline, CDR1 is SGHNT and CDR2 YYREEE (reference sequence). As DNA, the CDR3 is TGTGCCAGCAGCCTGGACAGGAGCACAGATACGCAGTATTTT. It is translated as CASSLDRSTDTQYF.

This rearrangement joins TRBV7-9 to TRBJ2-3; 9 bases agree with TRBD2. Germline CDR1 and CDR2: SEHNR and FQNEAQ (reference sequence). The CDR3 consists of 16 residues. V lost 9 bases and J lost 1; bases outside the gene matches: 11. The CDR3 loop reads CASMSRLAARTDTQYF. CDR3 nucleotide sequence: TGTGCCAGTATGTCCCGACTAGCGGCACGCACAGATACGCAGTATTTT. Combining the CDR3 with reference TRBV7-9 and TRBJ2-3 gives the whole variable domain DTGVSQNPRHKITKRGQNVTFRCDPISEHNRLYWYRQTLGQGPEFLTYFQNEAQLEKSRLLSDRFSAERPKGSFSTLEIQRTEQGDSAMYLCASMSRLAARTDTQYFGPGTRLTVL.

This clonotype was observed a handful of times. CDR3 amino acids: CASSPLAGSTDTQYF. In DNA, the CDR3 is TGTGCCAGCAGCCCCTTAGCGGGGTCCACAGATACGCAGTATTTT. This rearrangement joins TRBV11-2 to TRBJ2-3; 8 nucleotides align to TRBD2. The V and J ends lost 5 bases and 2 bases, in that order; junction bases with no gene match: 6. Germline V gene sequence: CDR1 SGHAT, CDR2 FQNNGV. The CDR3 contains 15 residues.